This T cell receptor (beta chain) was sequenced in a study of blood T cell repertoires in COVID-19. About the research overall: The study drew acute and convalescent COVID-19 samples from the United States, Italy and Spain. Nucleic acid was either cDNA or gDNA, and it came from T cells, B-cell-depleted T cells, or PBMCs.

In the original workflow: Scientists estimated how many nucleated cells there were by amplifying reference gene primers. The repertoire was sequenced with immunoSEQ multiplex PCR; TCRdb's copy has only in-frame clones and lacks some. That table is the source of V, J and clone size, and D and trimming were worked out from the DNA. Among about 130,000 clones listed, about 85% were seen once. This clone showed up just once. Germline CDR1 reads MNHEY; CDR2 reads SVGAGI. The length of the CDR3 is 15 residues. Trimming cost V 6 bases and J 0 bases, with 14 bases left between them. The rearrangement joins TRBV6-5 to TRBJ1-2; D call uncertain. The sequencing input was peripheral blood. The source of this sequence is a man in his 70s with acute or convalescent COVID-19. The CDR3 DNA reads as TGTGCCAGCAGGACACCGCGAAAAACTAACTATGGCTACACCTTC. Its translation: CASRTPRKTNYGYTF.